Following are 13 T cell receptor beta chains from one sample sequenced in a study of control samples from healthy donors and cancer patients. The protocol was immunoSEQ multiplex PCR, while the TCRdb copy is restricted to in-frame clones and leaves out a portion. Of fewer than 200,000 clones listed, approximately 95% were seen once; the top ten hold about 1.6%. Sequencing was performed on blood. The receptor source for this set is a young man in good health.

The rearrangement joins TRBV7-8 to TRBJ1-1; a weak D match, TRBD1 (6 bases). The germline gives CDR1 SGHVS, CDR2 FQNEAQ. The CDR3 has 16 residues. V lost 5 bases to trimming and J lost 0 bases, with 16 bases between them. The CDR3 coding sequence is TGTGCCAGCAGCGTGGTGGGGGGCTGGGTGAACACTGAAGCTTTCTTT. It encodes CASSVVGGWVNTEAFF.

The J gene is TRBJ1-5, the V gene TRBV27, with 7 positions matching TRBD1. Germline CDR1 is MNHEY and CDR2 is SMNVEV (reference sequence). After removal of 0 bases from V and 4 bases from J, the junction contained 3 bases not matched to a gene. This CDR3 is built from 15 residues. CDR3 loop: CASSLSRTGNQPQHF. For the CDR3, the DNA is TGTGCCAGCAGTTTATCTAGGACAGGTAATCAGCCCCAGCATTTT.

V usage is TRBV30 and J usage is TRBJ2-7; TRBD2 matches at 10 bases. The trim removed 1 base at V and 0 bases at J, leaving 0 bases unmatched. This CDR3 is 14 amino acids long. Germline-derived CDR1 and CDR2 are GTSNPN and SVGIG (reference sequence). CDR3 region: CAWSGLAGSYEQYF. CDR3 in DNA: TGTGCCTGGAGTGGACTAGCGGGCTCCTACGAGCAGTACTTC.

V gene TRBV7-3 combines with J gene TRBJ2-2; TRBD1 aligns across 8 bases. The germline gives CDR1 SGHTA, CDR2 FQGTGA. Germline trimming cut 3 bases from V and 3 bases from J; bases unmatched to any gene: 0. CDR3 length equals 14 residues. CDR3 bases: TGTGCCAGCAGCTTGGACAGGGACACCGGGGAGCTGTTTTTT. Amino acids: CASSLDRDTGELFF.

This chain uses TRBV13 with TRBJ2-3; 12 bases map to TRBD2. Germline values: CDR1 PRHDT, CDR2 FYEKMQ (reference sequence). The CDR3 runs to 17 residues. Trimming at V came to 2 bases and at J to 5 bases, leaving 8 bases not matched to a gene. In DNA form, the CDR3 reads TGTGCCAGCAGCTTAATCCTAGCGGGGGGGCCAGGAGATACGCAGTATTTT. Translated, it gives CASSLILAGGPGDTQYF.

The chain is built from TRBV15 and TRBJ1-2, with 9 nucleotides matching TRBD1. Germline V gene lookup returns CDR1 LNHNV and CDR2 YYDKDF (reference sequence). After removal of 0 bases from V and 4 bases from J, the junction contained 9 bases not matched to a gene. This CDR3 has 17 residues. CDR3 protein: CATSRDFGTGILYGYTF. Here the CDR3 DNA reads TGTGCCACCAGCAGAGATTTCGGGACAGGGATTCTCTATGGCTACACCTTC.

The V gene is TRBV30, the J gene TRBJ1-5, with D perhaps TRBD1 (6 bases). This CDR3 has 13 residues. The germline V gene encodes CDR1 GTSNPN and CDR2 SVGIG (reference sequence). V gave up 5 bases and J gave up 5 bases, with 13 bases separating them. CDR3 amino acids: CAWDQGNDQPQHF. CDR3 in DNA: TGTGCCTGGGACCAGGGGAACGATCAGCCCCAGCATTTT.

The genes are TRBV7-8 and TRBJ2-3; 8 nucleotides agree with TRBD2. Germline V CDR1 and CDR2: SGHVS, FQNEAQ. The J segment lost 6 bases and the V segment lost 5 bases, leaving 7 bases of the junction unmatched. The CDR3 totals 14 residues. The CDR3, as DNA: TGTGCCAGCAGCCCGGGACTAGGGGCGGATACGCAGTATTTT. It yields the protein CASSPGLGADTQYF. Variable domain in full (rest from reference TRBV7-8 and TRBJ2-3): GAGVSQSPRYKVAKRGQDVALRCDPISGHVSLFWYQQALGQGPEFLTYFQNEAQLDKSGLPSDRFFAERPEGSVSTLKIQRTQQEDSAVYLCASSPGLGADTQYFGPGTRLTVL.

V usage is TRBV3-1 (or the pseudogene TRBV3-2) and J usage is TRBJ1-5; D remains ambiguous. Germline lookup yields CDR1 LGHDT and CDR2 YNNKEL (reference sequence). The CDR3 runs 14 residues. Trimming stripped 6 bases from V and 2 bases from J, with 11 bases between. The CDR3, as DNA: TGTGCCAGCAGTCAGAGTTCCGGCAATCAGCCCCAGCATTTT. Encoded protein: CASSQSSGNQPQHF.

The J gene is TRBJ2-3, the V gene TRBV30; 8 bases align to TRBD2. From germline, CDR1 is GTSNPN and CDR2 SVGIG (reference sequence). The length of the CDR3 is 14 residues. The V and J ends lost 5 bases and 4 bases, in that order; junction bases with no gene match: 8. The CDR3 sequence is CAWDGGASADTQYF. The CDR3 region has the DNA TGTGCCTGGGACGGGGGGGCCAGCGCAGATACGCAGTATTTT.

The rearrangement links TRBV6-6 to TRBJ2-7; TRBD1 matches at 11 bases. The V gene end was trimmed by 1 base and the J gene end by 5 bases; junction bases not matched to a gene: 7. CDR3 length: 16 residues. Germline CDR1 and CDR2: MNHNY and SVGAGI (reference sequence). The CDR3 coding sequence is TGTGCCAGCAGTTACTTGGCGGGACAGGGGGGCCACGAGCAGTACTTC. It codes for CASSYLAGQGGHEQYF.

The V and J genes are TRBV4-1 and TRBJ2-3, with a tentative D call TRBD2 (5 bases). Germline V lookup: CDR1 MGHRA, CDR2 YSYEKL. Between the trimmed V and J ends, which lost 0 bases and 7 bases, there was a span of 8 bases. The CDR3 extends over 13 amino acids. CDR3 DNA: TGCGCCAGCAGCCAAGAGGAGGTTTATACGCAGTATTTT. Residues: CASSQEEVYTQYF.

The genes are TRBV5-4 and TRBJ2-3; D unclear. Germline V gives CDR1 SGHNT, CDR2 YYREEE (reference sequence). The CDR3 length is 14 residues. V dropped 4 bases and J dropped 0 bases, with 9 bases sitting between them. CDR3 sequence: CASSLRASTDTQYF. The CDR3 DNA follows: TGTGCCAGCAGCCTACGAGCTAGCACAGATACGCAGTATTTT. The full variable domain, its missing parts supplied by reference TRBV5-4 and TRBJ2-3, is ETGVTQSPTHLIKTRGQQVTLRCSSQSGHNTVSWYQQALGQGPQFIFQYYREEENGRGNFPPRFSGLQFPNYSSELNVNALELDDSALYLCASSLRASTDTQYFGPGTRLTVL.